This entry is about one TCR beta chain. Looked up from germline, CDR1 is LGHNA and CDR2 is YSLEER. This CDR3 has 16 amino acids. V lost 0 bases and J lost 4, with 15 bases in between. This sample is part of a study of blood T cell repertoires in COVID-19. Study context: Material from acute and convalescent COVID-19 was sourced from the United States, Italy and Spain. The cDNA or gDNA used as material had been derived from T cells, B-cell-depleted T cells, or PBMCs.

In the original processing: It was from reference gene primer amplification that nucleated cell counts were estimated. Method: immunoSEQ multiplex PCR; TCRdb's copy keeps in-frame clones and lacks some. Clonal size and the V and J genes are those of that table, whereas D and trimming came from the DNA. The table includes 260,000 or so clones, over 75% detected once. The rearrangement joins TRBV4-3 to TRBJ1-2; no reliable D call. Sequencing was done on a sample of peripheral blood. The receptor's source is a human donor in a cohort sampled during active COVID-19. Here the CDR3 DNA reads TGCGCCAGCAGCCAAGACCTGGGTCCGAGAGGCTATGGCTACACCTTC. Its translation is CASSQDLGPRGYGYTF.